The TCR beta chain described here comes from a study of blood T cell repertoires in COVID-19. Across the study: T cells, B-cell-depleted T cells, or PBMCs provided the cDNA or gDNA that served as material.

In assigning cohorts, the study relied on participant-reported clinical history. Germline trimming cut 2 bases from V and 5 bases from J; bases unmatched to any gene: 4. The length of the CDR3 is 15 residues. From germline, CDR1 is SGHAT and CDR2 FQDESV (reference sequence). As originally analysed: Estimation of nucleated cell counts was performed using reference gene primer amplification. Generated by immunoSEQ multiplex PCR, the TCRdb table keeps only in-frame clones and is missing some. That table gives V, J and clone size, and the DNA gave D and trimming. The data show about 220,000 clones, with 75% to 90% seen just once and 3% to 4.5% held by the top ten.

The receptor's source is a woman aged 40-49 years with acute COVID-19. The sequenced material came from PBMCs or T cells enriched from blood (not recorded which). V and J are TRBV11-1 and TRBJ2-2; 8 positions agree with TRBD1. CDR3 sequence (DNA): TGTGCCAGCAGCTTACTGGACAGGGCAACCGGGGAGCTGTTTTTT. Translating it yields CASSLLDRATGELFF.